These 24 T cell receptor beta chains were all obtained from the same sample, sequenced in a study of T cell responses to AZD1222 COVID-19 vaccine. Generated by immunoSEQ multiplex PCR, the TCRdb table keeps only in-frame clones and is missing some. The table shows roughly 150,000 clones, with approximately 91% occurring only once. The source was peripheral blood, collected 28 days after the second AZD1222 dose. Every receptor here comes from an adult who received the AZD1222 COVID-19 vaccine.

The genes are TRBV5-6 and TRBJ2-2; D remains unclear. The germline CDR1 and CDR2 sequences are SGHDT and YYEEEE. Trimming took off 0 bases at V and 1 base at J, with 4 bases between the two ends. The CDR3 covers 14 residues. CDR3 residues: CASSLAGNTGELFF. CDR3 coding DNA: TGTGCCAGCAGCTTGGCGGGGAACACCGGGGAGCTGTTTTTT.

This rearrangement joins TRBV7-3 to TRBJ2-3; a possible D gene is TRBD2 (6 bases). V lost 2 bases and J lost 6, with 15 bases in between. Per germline, CDR1 SGHTA and CDR2 FQGTGA. The CDR3 loop spans 15 amino acids. The CDR3 here is CASSLGGGMGDTQYF. The CDR3 DNA reads TGTGCCAGCAGCTTAGGCGGCGGGATGGGGGATACGCAGTATTTT.

The rearrangement joins TRBV7-8 to TRBJ2-4; 7 bases map to TRBD1. V lost 1 base, J lost 2 bases, and 5 bases stayed unmatched. The length of the CDR3 is 16 residues. The V gene's germline CDR1 is SGHVS and CDR2 FQNEAQ. The CDR3 spells CASSLGTGASKNIQYF. CDR3 nucleotides: TGTGCCAGCAGCTTAGGGACAGGCGCCTCCAAAAACATTCAGTACTTC.

V usage is TRBV5-6 and J usage is TRBJ1-1; a weak D match, TRBD1 (6 bases). CDR1 is SGHDT, CDR2 YYEEEE, per germline. Trimming cost V 5 bases and J 5 bases, with 16 bases left between them. This CDR3 spans 14 amino acids. CDR3 protein: CASSYRGGNTEAFF. CDR3 DNA sequence: TGTGCCAGCAGTTATAGGGGGGGTAATACTGAAGCTTTCTTT.

V usage is TRBV30 and J usage is TRBJ1-2; D remains unclear. In germline, CDR1 is GTSNPN, CDR2 SVGIG (reference sequence). This CDR3 is built from 11 residues. Trimming pared 0 bases from V and 10 bases from J, leaving 9 bases between. The CDR3: CAWSVLPAYTF. CDR3 coding DNA: TGTGCCTGGAGTGTACTCCCCGCCTACACCTTC.

The V call is TRBV18, the J call TRBJ1-5, with D perhaps matching TRBD1 (6 bases). Germline V gene lookup returns CDR1 KGHSH and CDR2 LQKENI. The CDR3 totals 14 residues. V lost 4 bases to trimming and J lost 5 bases, with 12 bases between them. CDR3: CASSLQGRDQPQHF. The CDR3 bases are TGTGCCAGCTCACTACAGGGTCGGGATCAGCCCCAGCATTTT.

This clone occurred once. The V call is TRBV19, the J call TRBJ2-1; 10 bases are a match to TRBD1. Trimming removed 7 bases from V and 7 bases from J; junction bases left unmatched: 16. CDR1 is LNHDA, CDR2 SQIVND, per germline (reference sequence). The CDR3 length is 17 residues. In DNA, the CDR3 is TGTGCCAGTACCCCTATGGTACCGGGACAGGGGAAAAATGAGCAGTTCTTC. Translated: CASTPMVPGQGKNEQFF.

The chain's CDR3 is CASSEWGSASNQPQHF. For the CDR3, the DNA is TGTGCCAGCAGTGAATGGGGATCAGCGAGCAATCAGCCCCAGCATTTT. V and J are TRBV6-1 and TRBJ1-5; D is unclear. The CDR3 is 16 amino acids. Germline V gives CDR1 MNHNS, CDR2 SASEGT. The ends were cut back, 2 bases at V and 1 base at J, with 12 bases in the middle.

This chain uses TRBV7-2 with TRBJ2-1; 10 bases are shared with TRBD2. This CDR3 region has 15 residues. Trimming took 6 bases from V and 3 from J; bases not matched to a gene: 5. Germline lookup yields CDR1 SGHTA and CDR2 FQGNSA. CDR3 DNA sequence: TGTGCCAGCAGGCCTACTAGCGGGAACTACAATGAGCAGTTCTTC. Its protein is CASRPTSGNYNEQFF.

This chain links TRBV11-2 with TRBJ2-7; D is possibly TRBD1 (5 bases). From germline, CDR1 is SGHAT and CDR2 FQNNGV. This CDR3 region has 15 residues. Trimming stripped 1 base from V and 1 base from J, with 11 bases between. The CDR3 here is CASSLVQTESYEQYF. CDR3 DNA: TGTGCCAGCAGCTTAGTGCAGACAGAATCCTACGAGCAGTACTTC. Full variable domain (remainder filled in from reference TRBV11-2 and TRBJ2-7): EAGVAQSPRYKIIEKRQSVAFWCNPISGHATLYWYQQILGQGPKLLIQFQNNGVVDDSQLPKDRFSAERLKGVDSTLKIQPAKLEDSAVYLCASSLVQTESYEQYFGPGTRLTVT.

V usage is TRBV19 and J usage is TRBJ2-3, with TRBD1 identical over 12 bases. There are 17 residues in the CDR3. The V gene end was trimmed by 0 bases and the J gene end by 5 bases; junction bases not matched to a gene: 6. Germline values: CDR1 LNHDA, CDR2 SQIVND (reference sequence). CDR3: CASSIDLGQGAKDTQYF. The CDR3 DNA follows: TGTGCCAGTAGTATAGATCTGGGACAGGGGGCGAAAGATACGCAGTATTTT.

The chain carries TRBV5-1 and TRBJ2-5; 8 bases align to TRBD2. With 0 bases clipped from V and 1 base from J, the junction kept 5 bases outside the gene matches. CDR3 length equals 16 residues. Germline V lookup: CDR1 SGHRS, CDR2 YFSETQ. This CDR3 reads CASSLAAGGGQETQYF. CDR3 nucleotide sequence: TGCGCCAGCAGCTTGGCCGCGGGGGGCGGCCAAGAGACCCAGTACTTC.

This sequence joins TRBV20-1 and TRBJ2-1; D is perhaps TRBD2 (6 bases). Germline V gives CDR1 DFQATT, CDR2 SNEGSKA (reference sequence). The CDR3 is 11 amino acids. Trimming pared 6 bases from V and 5 bases from J, leaving 8 bases between. Written as DNA, the CDR3 is TGCAGTGCCTGGAGGGACAATGAGCAGTTCTTC. Translated, it gives CSAWRDNEQFF.

A single count supports this clone. The DNA for the CDR3 is TGTCCTCACCGGGTCTCTGGCACAGATACGCAGTATTTT. This encodes CPHRVSGTDTQYF. The gene calls are TRBV19 and TRBJ2-3; D unclear. Per germline, CDR1 LNHDA and CDR2 SQIVND (reference sequence). This CDR3 has 13 residues. Supplemented by reference TRBV19 and TRBJ2-3, the full variable domain reads DGGITQSPKYLFRKEGQNVTLSCEQNLNHDAMYWYRQDPGQGLRLIYYSQIVNDFQKGDIAEGYSVSREKKESFPLTVTSAQKNPTAFYLCPHRVSGTDTQYFGPGTRLTVL.

The gene calls are TRBV3-1 (or the pseudogene TRBV3-2) and TRBJ1-6; 7 bases agree with TRBD1. After removal of 4 bases from V and 7 bases from J, the junction contained 4 bases not matched to a gene. The CDR3 has 14 residues. Germline V gives CDR1 LGHDT, CDR2 YNNKEL (reference sequence). CDR3: CASSLTGKNSPLHF. CDR3 coding DNA: TGTGCCAGCAGCCTGACAGGGAAAAATTCACCCCTCCACTTT.

V is TRBV18 and J is TRBJ1-3, with TRBD1 matching over 7 bases. CDR1 and CDR2 from the germline V gene are KGHSH and LQKENI. Trimming took 3 bases from V and 7 from J; bases not matched to a gene: 3. This CDR3 has 13 residues. The CDR3 nucleotides read TGTGCCAGCTCACCGGGACAGATCAACACCATATATTTT. Translation: CASSPGQINTIYF.

The count of this clone is one. The chain combines TRBV7-6 with TRBJ1-3; perhaps TRBD1 as D (5 bases). The CDR3 consists of 17 residues. V dropped 5 bases and J dropped 1 base, with 18 bases sitting between them. The V gene's germline CDR1 is SGHVS and CDR2 FNYEAQ. The CDR3: CASSGFPEGTSGNTIYF. CDR3 nucleotides: TGTGCCAGCAGCGGTTTCCCGGAGGGGACGTCTGGAAACACCATATATTTT.

The chain employs TRBV7-3 and TRBJ1-6; TRBD1 agrees at 8 bases. J gave up 7 bases and V 6 bases, and 5 bases lay outside the gene matches. The germline CDR1 and CDR2 sequences are SGHTA and FQGTGA. The CDR3 contains 14 residues. CDR3 nucleotide sequence: TGTGCCAGCAGGTTGGACAGGGTGAATTCACCCCTCCACTTT. It codes for CASRLDRVNSPLHF.

This clone was counted once. The J gene is TRBJ1-1, the V gene TRBV9; D is ambiguous. Trimming removed 3 bases from V and 5 bases from J, with 11 bases in between. CDR1 and CDR2 from the germline V gene are SGDLS and YYNGEE. The CDR3 loop spans 13 amino acids. The CDR3 nucleotides read TGTGCCAGCAGCGCCCGTACAAGGACTGAAGCTTTCTTT. This sequence encodes CASSARTRTEAFF.

The chain has TRBV3-1 (or the pseudogene TRBV3-2) and TRBJ1-4; 9 positions agree with TRBD1. This CDR3 contains 15 residues. Per germline, CDR1 LGHDT and CDR2 YNNKEL (reference sequence). With V trimmed by 6 bases and J by 10 bases, 12 bases remained unmatched. The CDR3 DNA follows: TGTGCCAGCAGGGAGGCGGGGACAGGGTTGGGAAAACTGTTTTTT. It yields the protein CASREAGTGLGKLFF.

The chain joins TRBV2 to TRBJ2-7, with D possibly being TRBD1 or TRBD2 (5 bases each). Germline-derived CDR1 and CDR2 are SNHLY and FYNNEI. The CDR3 consists of 15 residues. Trimming stripped 3 bases from V and 1 base from J, with 13 bases between. The CDR3 sequence: CASSDVGAGSYEQYF. CDR3 DNA sequence: TGTGCCAGCAGTGACGTCGGGGCAGGGTCCTACGAGCAGTACTTC.

The chain combines TRBV5-1 with TRBJ1-2; 12 positions agree with TRBD1. V lost 0 bases and J lost 5; bases outside the gene matches: 2. Germline V gives CDR1 SGHRS, CDR2 YFSETQ. This CDR3 has 15 amino acids. CDR3 in amino acids: CASSLVGQGAYGYTF. The CDR3 DNA is TGCGCCAGCAGCTTGGTGGGACAGGGGGCATATGGCTACACCTTC.

This chain joins TRBV9 and TRBJ2-1; D gene ambiguous. CDR3 length: 16 residues. Germline V gene sequence: CDR1 SGDLS, CDR2 YYNGEE. V was cut by 0 bases and J by 5 bases, with 15 bases left in between. The CDR3 is CASSVALLPPNNEQFF. The CDR3, as DNA: TGTGCCAGCAGCGTAGCTCTACTCCCCCCCAACAATGAGCAGTTCTTC.

The rearrangement joins TRBV7-9 to TRBJ2-7; 7 bases line up with TRBD2. Unmatched junction bases numbered 12, after V lost 1 base and J lost 6 bases. The CDR3 runs to 16 residues. The germline V gene encodes CDR1 SEHNR and CDR2 FQNEAQ (reference sequence). The CDR3 sequence: CASSLGARGGTGEQYF. CDR3 in DNA: TGTGCCAGCAGCTTAGGAGCCCGGGGAGGGACGGGCGAGCAGTACTTC.